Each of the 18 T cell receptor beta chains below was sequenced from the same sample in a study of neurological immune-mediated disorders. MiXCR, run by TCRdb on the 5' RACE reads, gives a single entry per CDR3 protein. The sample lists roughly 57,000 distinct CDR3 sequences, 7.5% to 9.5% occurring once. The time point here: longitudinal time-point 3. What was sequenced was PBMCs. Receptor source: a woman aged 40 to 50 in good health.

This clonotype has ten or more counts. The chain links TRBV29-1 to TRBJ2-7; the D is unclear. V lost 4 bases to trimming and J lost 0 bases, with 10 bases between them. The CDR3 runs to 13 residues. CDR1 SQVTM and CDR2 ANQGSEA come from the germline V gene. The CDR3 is CSVVSGISYEQYF. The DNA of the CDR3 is TGCAGCGTTGTCAGTGGGATCTCCTACGAGCAGTACTTC.

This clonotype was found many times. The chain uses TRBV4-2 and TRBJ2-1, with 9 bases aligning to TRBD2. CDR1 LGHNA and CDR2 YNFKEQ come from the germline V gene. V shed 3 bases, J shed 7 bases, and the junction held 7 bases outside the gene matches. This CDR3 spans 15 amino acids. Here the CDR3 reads CASSHPGGGGNEQFF. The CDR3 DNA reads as TGTGCCAGCAGCCACCCCGGCGGGGGGGGAAATGAGCAGTTCTTC.

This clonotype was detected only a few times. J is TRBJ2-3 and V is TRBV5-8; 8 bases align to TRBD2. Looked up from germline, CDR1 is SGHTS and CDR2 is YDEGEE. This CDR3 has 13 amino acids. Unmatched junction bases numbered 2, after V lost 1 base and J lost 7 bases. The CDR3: CASSLKREYTQYF. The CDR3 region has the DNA TGTGCCAGCAGCTTGAAGCGGGAGTATACGCAGTATTTT.

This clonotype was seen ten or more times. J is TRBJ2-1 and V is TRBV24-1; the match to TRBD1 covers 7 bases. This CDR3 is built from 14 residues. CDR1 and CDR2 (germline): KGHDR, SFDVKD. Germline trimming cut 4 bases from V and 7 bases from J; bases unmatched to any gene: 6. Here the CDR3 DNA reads TGTGCCACCAGTGAGAACAGGGGTGGGAATGAGCAGTTCTTC. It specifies CATSENRGGNEQFF.

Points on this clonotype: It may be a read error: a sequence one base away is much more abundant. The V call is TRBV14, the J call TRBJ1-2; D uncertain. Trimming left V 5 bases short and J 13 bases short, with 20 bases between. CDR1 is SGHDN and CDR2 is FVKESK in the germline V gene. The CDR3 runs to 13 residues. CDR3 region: CASSSLSGTSCTF. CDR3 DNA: TGTGCCAGCAGCTCACTGAGTGGTACTTCCTGCACCTTC.

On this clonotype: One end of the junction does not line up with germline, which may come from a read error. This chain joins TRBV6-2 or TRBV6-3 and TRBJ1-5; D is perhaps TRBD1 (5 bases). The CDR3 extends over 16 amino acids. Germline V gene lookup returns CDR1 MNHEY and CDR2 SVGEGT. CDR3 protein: CAISYTAGTYNQPQHF. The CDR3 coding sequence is TGTGCCATCAGTTACACCGCCGGGACCTACAATCAGCCCCAGCATTTT.

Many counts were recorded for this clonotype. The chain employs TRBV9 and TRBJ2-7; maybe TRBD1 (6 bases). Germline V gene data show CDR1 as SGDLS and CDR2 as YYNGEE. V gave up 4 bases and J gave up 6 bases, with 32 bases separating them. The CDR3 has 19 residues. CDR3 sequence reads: CASSPGADQPSPLLGEQYF. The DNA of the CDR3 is TGTGCCAGCAGCCCAGGGGCGGACCAACCCTCTCCCTTGCTTGGCGAGCAGTACTTC.

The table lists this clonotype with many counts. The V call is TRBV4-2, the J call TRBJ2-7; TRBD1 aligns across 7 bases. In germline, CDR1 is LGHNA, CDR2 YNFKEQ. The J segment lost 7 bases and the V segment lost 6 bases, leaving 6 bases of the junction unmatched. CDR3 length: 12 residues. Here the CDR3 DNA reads TGTGCCAGCAGTCAGAACAGGGGAGAGCAGTACTTC. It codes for CASSQNRGEQYF.

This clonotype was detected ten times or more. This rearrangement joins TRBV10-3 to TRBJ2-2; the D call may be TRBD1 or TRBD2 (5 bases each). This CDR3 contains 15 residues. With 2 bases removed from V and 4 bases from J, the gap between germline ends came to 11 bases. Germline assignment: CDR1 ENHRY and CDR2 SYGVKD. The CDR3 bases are TGTGCCATCAGTGAGGAGGGGCCAGTCACCGGGGAGCTGTTTTTT. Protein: CAISEEGPVTGELFF.

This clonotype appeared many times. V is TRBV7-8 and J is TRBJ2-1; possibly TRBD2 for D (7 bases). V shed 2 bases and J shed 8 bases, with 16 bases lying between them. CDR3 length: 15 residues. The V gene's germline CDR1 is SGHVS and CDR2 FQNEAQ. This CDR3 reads CASSLTWGGLDEQFF. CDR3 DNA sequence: TGTGCCAGCAGCTTAACTTGGGGGGGCCTCGATGAGCAGTTCTTC.

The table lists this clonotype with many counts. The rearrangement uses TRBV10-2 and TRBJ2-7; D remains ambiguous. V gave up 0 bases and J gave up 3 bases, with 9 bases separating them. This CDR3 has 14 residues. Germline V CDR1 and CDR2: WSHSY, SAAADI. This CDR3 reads CASSESPDIYEQYF. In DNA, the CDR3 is TGCGCCAGCAGTGAGTCGCCGGATATCTACGAGCAGTACTTC.

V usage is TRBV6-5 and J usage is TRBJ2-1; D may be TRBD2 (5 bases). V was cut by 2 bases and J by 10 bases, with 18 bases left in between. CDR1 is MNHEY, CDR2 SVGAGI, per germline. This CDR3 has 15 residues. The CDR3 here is CASSYPGPREGEQFF. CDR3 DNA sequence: TGTGCCAGCAGTTACCCTGGACCGAGGGAAGGGGAGCAGTTCTTC.

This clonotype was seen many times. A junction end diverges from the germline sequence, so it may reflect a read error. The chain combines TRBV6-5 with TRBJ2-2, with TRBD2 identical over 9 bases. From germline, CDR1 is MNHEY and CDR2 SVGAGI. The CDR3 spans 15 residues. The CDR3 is CASSYGLAKTGELFF. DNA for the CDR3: TGTGCCAGCAGTTACGGACTAGCGAAGACCGGGGAGCTGTTTTTT.

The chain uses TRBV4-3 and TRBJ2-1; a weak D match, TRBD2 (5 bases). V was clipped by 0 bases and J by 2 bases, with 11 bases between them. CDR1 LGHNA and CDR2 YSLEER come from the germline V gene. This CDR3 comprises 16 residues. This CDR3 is CASSQDRSGTYNEQFF. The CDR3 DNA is TGCGCCAGCAGCCAAGATAGGTCGGGAACCTACAATGAGCAGTTCTTC.

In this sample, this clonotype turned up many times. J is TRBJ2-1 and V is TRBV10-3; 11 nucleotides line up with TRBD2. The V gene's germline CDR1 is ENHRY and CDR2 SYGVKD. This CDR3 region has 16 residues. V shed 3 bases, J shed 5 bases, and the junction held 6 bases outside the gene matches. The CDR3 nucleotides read TGTGCCATCAGTGACCCCGGGACTAGCGGTAACAATGAGCAGTTCTTC. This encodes CAISDPGTSGNNEQFF.

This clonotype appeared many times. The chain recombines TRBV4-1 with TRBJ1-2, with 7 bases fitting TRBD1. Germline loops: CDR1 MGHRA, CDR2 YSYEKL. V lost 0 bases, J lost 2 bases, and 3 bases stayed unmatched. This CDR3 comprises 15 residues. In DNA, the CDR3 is TGCGCCAGCAGCCAAGATGCCAGGGGGAACTATGGCTACACCTTC. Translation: CASSQDARGNYGYTF.

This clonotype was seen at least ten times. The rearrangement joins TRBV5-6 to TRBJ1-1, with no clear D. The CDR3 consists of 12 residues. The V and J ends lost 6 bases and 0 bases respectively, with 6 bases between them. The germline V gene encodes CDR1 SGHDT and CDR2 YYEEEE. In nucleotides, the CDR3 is TGTGCCAGCAACACTTTGAACACTGAAGCTTTCTTT. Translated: CASNTLNTEAFF.

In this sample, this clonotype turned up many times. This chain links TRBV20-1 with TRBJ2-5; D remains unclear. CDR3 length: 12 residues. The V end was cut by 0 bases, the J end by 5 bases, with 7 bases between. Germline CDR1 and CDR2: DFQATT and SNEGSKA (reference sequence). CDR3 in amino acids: CSARDPVETQYF. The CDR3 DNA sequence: TGCAGTGCTAGAGATCCTGTGGAGACCCAGTACTTC.